This T cell receptor beta chain was recovered during a study of T cell clonotyping in hematopoietic cell transplantation. Study-wide results and limits: CD4 and CD8 repertoire contributions could not be separated without sorting. Higher Inverse Simpson Index values in graft donor and pretransplant recipient predicted broader posttransplant TCR diversity.

In regard to this clone: Antigen: not known.

Some clones are missing from TCRdb's copy, which holds only in-frame ones; the method was immunoSEQ multiplex PCR. Of approximately 10,000 clones listed, approximately 90% were seen once; the top ten hold approximately 0.79%. This CDR3 comprises 15 residues. Trimming shortened V by 2 bases and J by 6 bases, and 14 bases separated the two germline ends. Germline V gene data show CDR1 as PRHDT and CDR2 as FYEKMQ (reference sequence). The sequencing sample was made of peripheral blood mononuclear cells. This sequence originates from a woman aged 45-59 years in good health. Some clones in this sample may be carry-over from other donors' samples. The chain carries TRBV13 and TRBJ1-5; the D gene is possibly TRBD1 (5 bases). This CDR3 reads CASSLRGGPGQPQHF. The DNA of the CDR3 is TGTGCCAGCAGCTTACGGGGGGGTCCGGGTCAGCCCCAGCATTTT.